Below are 11 T cell receptor beta chains sequenced from a single sample in a study of T cell responses to AZD1222 COVID-19 vaccine. The repertoire was sequenced with immunoSEQ multiplex PCR; TCRdb's copy has only in-frame clones and lacks some. The repertoire holds 15,000 to 20,000 clones, with roughly nine tenths as singletons. The source was peripheral blood, collected 28 days after the second AZD1222 dose. The receptors shown here come from an adult who received the AZD1222 COVID-19 vaccine.

The genes are TRBV27 and TRBJ2-5, with D possibly matching TRBD2 (6 bases). V dropped 5 bases and J dropped 2 bases, with 18 bases sitting between them. CDR3 length equals 16 residues. CDR1 and CDR2 (germline): MNHEY, SMNVEV (reference sequence). CDR3 nucleotide sequence: TGTGCCAGCAGTCGCTGGGGAGGCGCTATTCAAGAGACCCAGTACTTC. Protein product: CASSRWGGAIQETQYF.

The V call is TRBV6-2 or TRBV6-3, the J call TRBJ2-7, with TRBD2 as a possible D gene (6 bases). V lost 5 bases and J lost 3, with 14 bases in between. The CDR3 is 14 residues long. The germline V gene encodes CDR1 MNHEY and CDR2 SVGEGT. The CDR3 region is CASSVSSEYYEQYF. The CDR3 coding sequence is TGTGCCAGCAGTGTGTCTAGCGAATACTACGAGCAGTACTTC.

The chain joins TRBV3-1 (or the pseudogene TRBV3-2) to TRBJ2-1, with a weak D call TRBD2 (6 bases). V lost 4 bases, J lost 0 bases, and 13 bases lay in between. Germline CDR1 reads LGHDT; CDR2 reads YNNKEL (reference sequence). CDR3 length: 16 residues. The CDR3 DNA follows: TGTGCCAGCAGCCCCTATAGCGGAAGCTCCTACAATGAGCAGTTCTTC. As protein: CASSPYSGSSYNEQFF.

This clone was observed a handful of times. The gene calls are TRBV7-2 and TRBJ2-7; no definite D call. Looked up from germline, CDR1 is SGHTA and CDR2 is FQGNSA. V lost 8 bases and J 2 bases, leaving 16 bases between the germline ends. CDR3 size: 14 residues. CDR3 region: CASGSSSSTYEQYF. CDR3 nucleotides: TGTGCCAGCGGTTCTAGTAGTAGCACCTACGAGCAGTACTTC.

Details on this clone: One junction end disagrees with the germline gene, perhaps due to a read error. The chain combines TRBV23-1 with TRBJ2-1; D uncertain. Being an ORF, TRBV23-1 has a function that is uncertain. This CDR3 spans 11 amino acids. DNA of the CDR3: TGCGCCAGCAGTCACCGATACGTTCTGGTCTTC. This encodes CASSHRYVLVF.

This chain links TRBV7-2 with TRBJ2-1; 9 positions agree with TRBD2. The trim removed 3 bases at V and 4 bases at J, leaving 4 bases unmatched. The germline V gene encodes CDR1 SGHTA and CDR2 FQGNSA. The CDR3 consists of 15 residues. CDR3 loop: CASSLGLAQYNEQFF. In nucleotides, the CDR3 is TGTGCCAGCAGCTTGGGACTAGCCCAATACAATGAGCAGTTCTTC.

The J gene is TRBJ2-3, the V gene TRBV15; a possible D gene is TRBD1 (5 bases). Trimming removed 3 bases at V and 0 bases at J, with 10 bases between. The CDR3 runs to 15 residues. Germline assignment: CDR1 LNHNV and CDR2 YYDKDF (reference sequence). The CDR3 loop is CATSSGKGSTDTQYF. The CDR3 region has the DNA TGTGCCACCAGCAGTGGGAAGGGGAGCACAGATACGCAGTATTTT.

The chain links TRBV24-1 to TRBJ2-3; unclear D gene. Looked up from germline, CDR1 is KGHDR and CDR2 is SFDVKD. The length of the CDR3 is 13 residues. The germline V and J ends were trimmed by 4 bases and 6 bases, with 10 bases remaining between them. CDR3 DNA: TGTGCCACCAGTGACCGTAACTCGGATACGCAGTATTTT. Translated, it gives CATSDRNSDTQYF.

V gene TRBV5-6 combines with J gene TRBJ1-1; 9 bases fit TRBD1. Trimming cost V 1 base and J 9 bases; bases outside gene matches: 10. CDR1 is SGHDT, CDR2 YYEEEE, per germline. There are 15 residues in the CDR3. DNA for the CDR3: TGTGCCAGCAGCTTGTATGGGACAGGGAAACCGCAAGCTTTCTTT. Translated, it gives CASSLYGTGKPQAFF.

This clone was detected only once. The chain couples TRBV19 to TRBJ2-5, with D possibly called TRBD1 or TRBD2 (5 bases each). CDR3 length: 13 amino acids. The germline V gene has CDR1 LNHDA and CDR2 SQIVND (reference sequence). Deletions cut 5 bases from V and 2 bases from J, with 9 bases between. This CDR3 reads CASSQGPQETQYF. The CDR3 bases are TGTGCCAGTAGTCAGGGACCTCAAGAGACCCAGTACTTC.

This rearrangement joins TRBV27 to TRBJ2-5; 7 bases are shared with TRBD2. Germline V gene data show CDR1 as MNHEY and CDR2 as SMNVEV (reference sequence). With V trimmed by 6 bases and J by 7 bases, 5 bases remained unmatched. CDR3 length: 12 residues. The CDR3 spells CASSSSGGTQYF. CDR3 nucleotides: TGTGCCAGCAGCTCATCGGGGGGGACCCAGTACTTC.